This TCR beta chain was profiled in a study of T cells in Graves' hyperthyroidism and ophthalmopathy. The germline V gene has CDR1 SGHTA and CDR2 FQGTGA. This CDR3 comprises 15 residues. Amplification yielded TCR beta CDR3 regions, with RNA transcripts as the source. First-round RT-PCR of the TCR CDR3 relied on the HTBI primer set. TCRdb independently ran MiXCR on the multiplex PCR reads; one entry per CDR3 protein. In the table there are 330,000 or so distinct CDR3 sequences, around a sixth of which are singletons. Study-wide results and limits: A 13 V-J signature model discriminated ophthalmopathy versus stable hyperthyroidism. The blood repertoire included most of the expanded thyroid clonotypes above 0.001.

This clonotype was found a few times. Its antigen remains unidentified. One end of the junction fails to match germline, which may point to a read error. This receptor was taken from a woman between 35 and 50 years old with Graves' ophthalmopathy. Source material: blood. The chain recombines TRBV7-3 with TRBJ1-2; tentative D call: TRBD1 (5 bases). CDR3 in DNA: TGTGCCAGCAGCATAACGGTCAGGGTGGTAAATGGCTACATCTTC. This gives the protein CASSITVRVVNGYIF.